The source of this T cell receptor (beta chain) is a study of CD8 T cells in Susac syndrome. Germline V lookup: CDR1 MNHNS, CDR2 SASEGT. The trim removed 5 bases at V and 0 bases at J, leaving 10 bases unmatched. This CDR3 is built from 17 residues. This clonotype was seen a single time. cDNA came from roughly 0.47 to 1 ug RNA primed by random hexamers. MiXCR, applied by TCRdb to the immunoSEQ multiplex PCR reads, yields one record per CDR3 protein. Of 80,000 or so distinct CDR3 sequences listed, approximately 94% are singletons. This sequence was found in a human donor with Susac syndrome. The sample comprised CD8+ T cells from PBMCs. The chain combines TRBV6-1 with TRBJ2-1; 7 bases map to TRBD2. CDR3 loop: CASSQTPRGISYNEQFF. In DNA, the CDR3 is TGTGCCAGCAGTCAGACCCCGCGGGGGATCTCCTACAATGAGCAGTTCTTC.